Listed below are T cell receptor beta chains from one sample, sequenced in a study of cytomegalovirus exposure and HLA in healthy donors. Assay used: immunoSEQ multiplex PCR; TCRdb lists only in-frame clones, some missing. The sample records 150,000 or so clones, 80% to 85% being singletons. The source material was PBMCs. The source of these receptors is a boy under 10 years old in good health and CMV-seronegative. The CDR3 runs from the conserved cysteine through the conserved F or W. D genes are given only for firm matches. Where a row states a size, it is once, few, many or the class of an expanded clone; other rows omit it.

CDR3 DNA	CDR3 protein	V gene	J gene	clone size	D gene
TGTGCCAGCAGCGTAGATGGGACAGGGACCTACGAGCAGTACTTC	CASSVDGTGTYEQYF	TRBV9	TRBJ2-7	NA	TRBD1
TGTGCCAGCAGCTTAGAGGCGGGTTCTAACTATGGCTACACCTTC	CASSLEAGSNYGYTF	TRBV7-9	TRBJ1-2	NA	NA
TGCGCCAGCAGCGAGGGACAGGTAGAATTGGAGACCCAGTACTTC	CASSEGQVELETQYF	TRBV5-1	TRBJ2-5	NA	TRBD1
TGTGCCAGTAGTCCGCAGGACAGGGGTATAACAGATACGCAGTATTTT	CASSPQDRGITDTQYF	TRBV19	TRBJ2-3	NA	TRBD1
TGTGCCAGCAGTTCGTACAGGGGGGCAACTAATGAAAAACTGTTTTTT	CASSSYRGATNEKLFF	TRBV28	TRBJ1-4	NA	TRBD1
TGCAGCGTAGCCGGGACAGGGGGCATGGTAGCGGGCCCCTACGAGCAGTACTTC	CSVAGTGGMVAGPYEQYF	TRBV29-1	TRBJ2-7	NA	TRBD1
TGTGCCAGCAGCTCGACCGGGGGGCTTACTGAAGCTTTCTTT	CASSSTGGLTEAFF	TRBV11-2	TRBJ1-1	NA	NA
TGTGCCAGTAGTACCAGGGGAACGGGAACTAATGAAAAACTGTTTTTT	CASSTRGTGTNEKLFF	TRBV19	TRBJ1-4	NA	NA
TGTGCCAGCAGCTTGACCCCGGGACAGGGAATGAACACTGAAGCTTTCTTT	CASSLTPGQGMNTEAFF	TRBV7-3	TRBJ1-1	NA	TRBD1
TGTGCCTGGAGCGGCCCACAGGGAGCCGGCACCGGGGAGCTGTTTTTT	CAWSGPQGAGTGELFF	TRBV30	TRBJ2-2	NA	NA
TGTGCCAGCAGTTACTACAGGGGACGAAATCAGCCCCAGCATTTT	CASSYYRGRNQPQHF	TRBV6-5	TRBJ1-5	NA	TRBD1
TGTGCCAGCAGCGGGGGAGTCACGCAGTATTTT	CASSGGVTQYF	TRBV9	TRBJ2-3	NA	NA
TGTGCCAGCAGCTTAGCTAGCGGGAGCACAGGTGAGCAGTTCTTC	CASSLASGSTGEQFF	TRBV7-9	TRBJ2-1	NA	TRBD2
TGTGCCAGCAGTACGACAGGGGGTTACGAGCAGTACTTC	CASSTTGGYEQYF	TRBV25-1	TRBJ2-7	NA	TRBD1
TGTGCCAGCAGCAGAAGGACCGGGACAGGGGCGGACGAGCAGTACTTC	CASSRRTGTGADEQYF	TRBV27	TRBJ2-7	NA	TRBD1
TGCGCCAGCAGCCAATGGGCCGCGGGCAGCACAGATACGCAGTATTTT	CASSQWAAGSTDTQYF	TRBV4-1	TRBJ2-3	NA	NA
TGTGCCAGCAGCCCAAACAGGGGAAACATTCAGTACTTC	CASSPNRGNIQYF	TRBV14	TRBJ2-4	once	TRBD1
TGTGCCAGCAGCTCCAACAGGGGGCATGTTGGCTACACCTTC	CASSSNRGHVGYTF	TRBV7-9	TRBJ1-2	NA	TRBD1
TGTGCCAGCGCCCCCCTCAAATTATGGACTAGCGGGAGGTACGAGCAGTACTTC	CASAPLKLWTSGRYEQYF	TRBV28	TRBJ2-7	few	TRBD2
TGTGCCAGCAGGAAGACTAGCGGGAGAGAGGAAAAGTACTTC	CASRKTSGREEKYF	TRBV6-1	TRBJ2-7	NA	TRBD2
TGTGCCAGCGGTTTGTTGGAGGGCCAGCCCCAGCATTTT	CASGLLEGQPQHF	TRBV6-1	TRBJ1-5	NA	NA
TGTGCCAGCAGCTTAGGACCCGGGCAGCCCCAGCATTTT	CASSLGPGQPQHF	TRBV13	TRBJ1-5	NA	NA
TGTGCCAGCAGCTTAGGAGGGAAGAGCACAGATACGCAGTATTTT	CASSLGGKSTDTQYF	TRBV11-3	TRBJ2-3	NA	NA
TGTGCCAGCAGCGTAGAAGAGAGGGAGCAGTACTTC	CASSVEEREQYF	TRBV9	TRBJ2-7	NA	NA
TGTGCCAGTAGCCGGACAGGAAACACTGAAGCTTTCTTT	CASSRTGNTEAFF	TRBV19	TRBJ1-1	NA	TRBD1
TGTGCCAGCAGCCCCGAGGGGGCAACTAATGAAAAACTGTTTTTT	CASSPEGATNEKLFF	TRBV14	TRBJ1-4	NA	NA
TGTGCCAGCAGCTTAGTTAGCGGGAGATCGTACGAGCAGTACTTC	CASSLVSGRSYEQYF	TRBV11-1	TRBJ2-7	NA	TRBD2
TGTGCCAGCAGCCAAACCGCGCCCTCCGAAATTGCGCCCCAGCATTTT	CASSQTAPSEIAPQHF	TRBV6-6	TRBJ1-5	few	NA
TGTGCCAGCAGTTACGAGAGGACAGGGATCTACGAGCAGTACTTC	CASSYERTGIYEQYF	TRBV6-5	TRBJ2-7	NA	TRBD1
TGTGCCAGCAGCTTAGGACCTAGCGGCCACAATGAGCAGTTCTTC	CASSLGPSGHNEQFF	TRBV7-2	TRBJ2-1	NA	TRBD2
TGTGCCTGGAGCGGACCGGGACTATCCTCCTACGAGCAGTACTTC	CAWSGPGLSSYEQYF	TRBV30	TRBJ2-7	NA	TRBD2
TGTGCCAGTAGCATCCGGCCCCAAGGGGACACTGAAGCTTTCTTT	CASSIRPQGDTEAFF	TRBV19	TRBJ1-1	NA	NA
TGTGCCAGCAGCCTGGACACCTATCAGCCCCAGCATTTT	CASSLDTYQPQHF	TRBV11-2	TRBJ1-5	few	NA
TGTGCCAGCAGTGCTTATTCGGGACAGCCTAACTATGGCTACACCTTC	CASSAYSGQPNYGYTF	TRBV6-1	TRBJ1-2	NA	TRBD1
TGTGCCAGCACGGGACAGACCTACGAGCAGTACTTC	CASTGQTYEQYF	TRBV28	TRBJ2-7	NA	TRBD1
TGTGCCAGCAGCTTAGCCGCGGAGTTCTCCTACGAGCAGTACTTC	CASSLAAEFSYEQYF	TRBV7-9	TRBJ2-7	once	NA
TGCAGCGTTGAGCCCGGGGACAGGGTCGGAAACACCATATATTTT	CSVEPGDRVGNTIYF	TRBV29-1	TRBJ1-3	once	TRBD1
TGTGCCAGCAGCTTGGGACTAGCGGGAGGATACGAGCAGTACTTC	CASSLGLAGGYEQYF	TRBV5-6	TRBJ2-7	NA	TRBD2
TGTGCCAGCAGCTTAGCGTCGGGACAGGGAGTCGACGAGCAGTACTTC	CASSLASGQGVDEQYF	TRBV7-8	TRBJ2-7	NA	TRBD1
TGTGCCAGCAGCCTACAGGGTACCCAAGAGACCCAGTACTTC	CASSLQGTQETQYF	TRBV7-9	TRBJ2-5	once	NA
TGTGCCAGTAGTATCACAGCGGGAGTGCAAGAGACCCAGTACTTC	CASSITAGVQETQYF	TRBV19	TRBJ2-5	NA	TRBD2
TGTGCCAGCAGTCCTTACGGGACTGCCAAAAACATTCAGTACTTC	CASSPYGTAKNIQYF	TRBV6-1	TRBJ2-4	few	NA
TGCAGTGCTAGAGATTTAGACGAGCAGTACTTC	CSARDLDEQYF	TRBV20-1	TRBJ2-7	NA	NA
TGTGCCAGCAGTGAAAAGCAAGGGGATGGCTACACCTTC	CASSEKQGDGYTF	TRBV25-1	TRBJ1-2	NA	NA
TGCAGTGCTAGTTTAAGCGTCAATTCGTTCTTC	CSASLSVNSFF	TRBV20-1	TRBJ2-1	once	NA
TGTGCCAGCAGTCCAGGGTCAAAAAACATTCAGTACTTC	CASSPGSKNIQYF	TRBV6-6	TRBJ2-4	NA	NA
TGCGCCAGCAGTGAGCCCGAATTGGGCGAGCAGTACTTC	CASSEPELGEQYF	TRBV10-1	TRBJ2-7	NA	NA
TGCGCCAGCAGCCATACGGGACTAGCGAATACCTACGAGCAGTACTTC	CASSHTGLANTYEQYF	TRBV4-1	TRBJ2-7	NA	TRBD2
TGTGCCAGCAGTGAACGGCTAGCGGACTACAATGAGCAGTTCTTC	CASSERLADYNEQFF	TRBV2	TRBJ2-1	few	TRBD2
TGTGCCAGTAGTGTTAGCGGGAATGAGCAGTTCTTC	CASSVSGNEQFF	TRBV19	TRBJ2-1	NA	TRBD2
TGTGCCAGCAGTTTTAGGTCGCGGGAGGTCTACAATGAGCAGTTCTTC	CASSFRSREVYNEQFF	TRBV13	TRBJ2-1	NA	TRBD2
TGTGCCAGCAGCCAAAGATCGGGATCCTATGGCTACACCTTC	CASSQRSGSYGYTF	TRBV16	TRBJ1-2	NA	NA